Sequencing of this T cell receptor beta chain was carried out in a study of Graves' ophthalmopathy and Graves' hyperthyroidism. Among the hyperthyroidism patients, all were newly diagnosed, aged 18 to 65, with under 2 months' duration. A volume of around 10 ml of fresh peripheral blood supplied the PBMCs. Findings of the study overall: Separation of ophthalmopathy from stable hyperthyroidism was achieved by a 13-signature model, at around 89% sensitivity and 81.08% specificity. In blood appeared most of the expanded thyroid clonotypes whose frequency exceeded 0.001.

This clonotype was found many times. Its antigen remains unidentified. RNA transcripts provided the template for amplifying TCR beta CDR3 regions. HTBI primers primed a first-round RT-PCR, and a second-round multiplex PCR followed. TCRdb re-analysed the multiplex PCR reads in MiXCR, keeping a single row per CDR3 protein. In the table there are around 400,000 distinct CDR3 sequences, roughly 21% of which are singletons. What was sequenced was peripheral blood. The TCR was taken from a woman between 18 and 29 years old with stable Graves' hyperthyroidism.

The CDR3 protein is CASSAGRGRGAKNIQYF. Written as DNA, the CDR3 is TGTGCCAGTAGCGCGGGAAGAGGACGGGGGGCCAAAAACATTCAGTACTTC. V and J are TRBV19 and TRBJ2-4, with D tentatively TRBD2 (6 bases). The CDR3 spans 17 residues. Trimming left V 6 bases short and J 1 base short, with 19 bases between. Germline V CDR1 and CDR2: LNHDA, SQIVND (reference sequence).